These T cell receptor beta chains were read from a single sample in a study of T cell responses to AZD1222 COVID-19 vaccine. TCRdb's table, derived via immunoSEQ multiplex PCR, lists solely in-frame clones and lacks some. The data contain some 170,000 clones, roughly nine tenths of them singletons. Specimen: peripheral blood, collected on day 0 of AZD1222 vaccination. These receptor sequences come from an adult in good health. Both conserved end residues are trimmed from each CDR3.

length	V	CDR3
12	TRBV5-6	ASSLTDMNTEAF
15	TRBV4-3	ASSQSGGSVSGNTIY
11	TRBV5-5	ASSSDFTDTQY
13	TRBV4-2	ASSQGHSGANVLT
14	TRBV9	ASSPTSSGTNTEAF
13	TRBV19	ASSIGDSNTGELF
12	TRBV19	ASSLSGLNTEAF
13	TRBV7-9	ASSSNRGVNEKLF
13	TRBV6-1	ASSESRLTNEKLF
11	TRBV5-1	ASNEGGSYGYT
12	TRBV29-1	SVLREPPSYEQY
12	TRBV25-1	ASSSRANTGELF
10	TRBV6-2/TRBV6-3	ASSYAGNGYT
13	TRBV3-1/TRBV3-2	ASSQDGTGGAELF
13	TRBV7-3	ASSLGTGRGSPLH